There are many counts of the clone carrying this T cell receptor beta chain. Antigen: not known. Trimming cost V 3 bases and J 6 bases; bases outside gene matches: 2. The CDR3 is made up of 13 amino acids. Per the germline V gene, CDR1 is MGHDK and CDR2 is SYGVNS. TCRdb analysed the PCR reads with MiXCR anew, one entry per CDR3 protein. The data hold under 800,000 distinct CDR3 sequences, with about 25% observed a single time. The data were taken from a study of molecular identifiers for immune sequencing clone quantification. Overall study results and limits: The sizes of highly expanded clones could be underestimated when identical TCR molecules share a barcode.

What was sequenced was naive CD8+ T cells from blood, with Jurkat cell RNA spiked in. Indicated subset: FACS-sorted CD8+CD4-CCR7+CD45RA+ naive T cells. The TCR sequence derives from a human donor in good health. Some libraries in this study had Jurkat cell RNA spiked in. The chain couples TRBV25-1 to TRBJ2-7, with 10 bases that match TRBD1. In DNA form, the CDR3 reads TGTGCCAGCAGTGAGACAGGGGGCTTCGAGCAGTACTTC. Translated: CASSETGGFEQYF.